This T cell receptor (beta chain) was sequenced during a study of PD-1 blockade in classical Hodgkin lymphoma. Produced via immunoSEQ multiplex PCR; TCRdb's table is partial and in-frame only. Among roughly 23,000 clones, roughly nine tenths were seen once, and the ten largest hold 0.2% to 0.3%. The CDR3 loop spans 15 amino acids. Germline assignment: CDR1 SGHTA and CDR2 FQGNSA. With 3 bases removed from V and 1 base from J, the gap between germline ends came to 12 bases. Study-level points and caveats: According to reports, newly diagnosed patients had lower baseline TCR diversity than healthy donors, and relapsed/refractory patients had lower baseline TCR diversity still.

As to time point: newly diagnosed, previously untreated cHL patient sample. CD4+ T cells were purified from thawed PBMCs by magnetic negative selection. Remarks on this clone: Its antigen is currently unknown.

The rearrangement links TRBV7-2 to TRBJ1-1, with TRBD1 as a possible D gene (5 bases). Sequencing was done on a sample of CD4+ T cells from blood. This TCR was sampled from a human donor with classical Hodgkin lymphoma. The CDR3 loop reads CASSLRGTANTEAFF. The CDR3 region has the DNA TGTGCCAGCAGCTTGCGGGGGACGGCGAACACTGAAGCTTTCTTT.